The 8 T cell receptor beta chains below come from one sample, sequenced in a study of blood T cell repertoires in COVID-19. Data came from immunoSEQ multiplex PCR; TCRdb stores just in-frame clones and leaves some out. The profile shows hundreds of thousands of clones, 70% to 90% of them singletons. The source material was peripheral blood. The receptors here all came from a woman in her late teens or twenties who had recovered from COVID-19.

The rearrangement links TRBV2 to TRBJ2-7; no clear D gene. The germline V and J ends were trimmed by 4 bases and 6 bases, with 4 bases remaining between them. The CDR3 totals 10 residues. Germline V gene sequence: CDR1 SNHLY, CDR2 FYNNEI. The CDR3 DNA reads as TGTGCCAGCAGTGGCAGCGAGCAGTACTTC. Translated, it gives CASSGSEQYF.

V is TRBV7-6 and J is TRBJ1-1, with D possibly TRBD1 on 6 matching bases. The V gene lost 6 bases and the J gene lost 6 bases, with 8 bases spanning the gap. Per the germline V gene, CDR1 is SGHVS and CDR2 is FNYEAQ. The CDR3 spans 11 residues. Here the CDR3 DNA reads TGTGCCAGCAGAGGGGGTCCTGAAGCTTTCTTT. It codes for CASRGGPEAFF.

The chain is built from TRBV25-1 and TRBJ2-7, with TRBD1 matching over 8 bases. This CDR3 has 16 amino acids. The junction had 7 bases not matched to a gene; V was cut back by 1 base and J by 2 bases. CDR1 MGHDK and CDR2 SYGVNS come from the germline V gene. CDR3 sequence: CASSELNTGGPYEQYF. CDR3 coding DNA: TGTGCCAGCAGTGAATTAAATACAGGGGGACCCTACGAGCAGTACTTC.

The chain combines TRBV9 with TRBJ1-1; D gene unclear. Between the trimmed V and J ends, which lost 3 bases and 2 bases, there was a span of 17 bases. Germline V gene data show CDR1 as SGDLS and CDR2 as YYNGEE. The CDR3 extends over 16 amino acids. CDR3 in DNA: TGTGCCAGCAGCGCGGGAGCTTCGGGCCTCAACACTGAAGCTTTCTTT. It codes for CASSAGASGLNTEAFF.

This chain joins TRBV19 and TRBJ1-5, with D unresolved. The germline V and J ends were trimmed by 3 bases and 2 bases, with 8 bases remaining between them. Germline CDR1 is LNHDA and CDR2 is SQIVND (reference sequence). The CDR3 is 14 amino acids. Here the CDR3 reads CASSITSRNQPQHF. The DNA of the CDR3 is TGTGCCAGTAGTATTACGAGTCGCAATCAGCCCCAGCATTTT. Together with reference TRBV19 and TRBJ1-5, the CDR3 gives the full variable domain: DGGITQSPKYLFRKEGQNVTLSCEQNLNHDAMYWYRQDPGQGLRLIYYSQIVNDFQKGDIAEGYSVSREKKESFPLTVTSAQKNPTAFYLCASSITSRNQPQHFGDGTRLSIL.

This rearrangement joins TRBV19 to TRBJ1-1, with D tentatively TRBD1 (5 bases). The CDR3 covers 12 residues. The V end lost 5 bases, the J end lost 8 bases, and 12 bases lay between the germline ends. CDR1 is LNHDA, CDR2 SQIVND, per germline (reference sequence). The CDR3 nucleotides read TGTGCCAGTAGTCCTATGGGGCCAGAAGCTTTCTTT. Protein sequence: CASSPMGPEAFF.

The V and J genes are TRBV28 and TRBJ1-1; D is possibly TRBD1 (5 bases). Trimming removed 6 bases at V and 0 bases at J, with 14 bases between. In germline, CDR1 is MDHEN, CDR2 SYDVKM. This CDR3 has 15 amino acids. The CDR3 DNA reads as TGTGCCAGCAGATGGCAGGGCGTGATGAACACTGAAGCTTTCTTT. Translation: CASRWQGVMNTEAFF.

In this sample, this clone turned up once. J is TRBJ2-4 and V is TRBV19; D remains unclear. This CDR3 is 12 amino acids long. Between the trimmed V and J ends, which lost 8 bases and 9 bases, there was a span of 14 bases. Germline V gene sequence: CDR1 LNHDA, CDR2 SQIVND (reference sequence). CDR3 in amino acids: CASGRGWSIQYF. Here the CDR3 DNA reads TGTGCCAGTGGCCGAGGTTGGAGCATTCAGTACTTC.